Listed below are T cell receptor beta chains from one sample, sequenced in a study of blood T cell repertoires in COVID-19. Method: immunoSEQ multiplex PCR; TCRdb's copy keeps in-frame clones and lacks some. Of some 310,000 clones in the sample, under 90% were seen once. Sequenced sample: PBMCs or T cells enriched from blood (not recorded which). These receptors originate from a woman between 25 and 40 years old who had recovered from COVID-19. The CDR3 runs from the conserved cysteine through the conserved F or W. The D gene is left open where the match is weak. Some rows have no size entry. The others give once, few or many, or a class for an expanded clone.

V: TRBV12-3/TRBV12-4
size: -
J: TRBJ1-5
D: -
DNA: TGTGCCAGCAGTCTCAAGGAGGATCAGCCCCAGCATTTT
CDR3: CASSLKEDQPQHF

V: TRBV2
size: -
J: TRBJ1-1
D: -
DNA: TGTGCCAGCTCATACAGGGAAGGGAACACTGAAGCTTTCTTT
CDR3: CASSYREGNTEAFF

V: TRBV4-3
size: -
J: TRBJ1-2
D: -
DNA: TGCGCCAGCAGCCAGGGCGACTATGGCTACACCTTC
CDR3: CASSQGDYGYTF

V: TRBV30
size: few
J: TRBJ1-5
D: TRBD1
DNA: TGTGCCTGGAGTGTACAGGGGGATCAGCCCCAGCATTTT
CDR3: CAWSVQGDQPQHF

V: TRBV18
size: -
J: TRBJ2-7
D: -
DNA: TGTGCCAGCTCACCACCGCGCCCTACCTACGAGCAGTACTTC
CDR3: CASSPPRPTYEQYF

V: TRBV7-9
size: -
J: TRBJ1-2
D: -
DNA: TGTGCCAGCAGCTATATTTTATCCGTCCCTAACTATGGCTACACCTTC
CDR3: CASSYILSVPNYGYTF

V: TRBV6-1
size: -
J: TRBJ2-5
D: -
DNA: TGTGCCAGCAGTGACGGACAGCAAGAGACCCAGTACTTC
CDR3: CASSDGQQETQYF

V: TRBV6-4
size: -
J: TRBJ1-2
D: TRBD1
DNA: TGTGCCAGCAGTGAGGAAGCGACAGGGATCTATGGCTACACCTTC
CDR3: CASSEEATGIYGYTF

V: TRBV7-9
size: -
J: TRBJ1-1
D: TRBD1
DNA: TGTGCCAGCAGCCCCGACAGGGGGCGAAACACTGAAGCTTTCTTT
CDR3: CASSPDRGRNTEAFF

V: TRBV7-2
size: -
J: TRBJ2-7
D: -
DNA: TGTGCCAGCAGCGGGCGGGGGACATCCTACGAGCAGTACTTC
CDR3: CASSGRGTSYEQYF

V: TRBV3-1/TRBV3-2
size: few
J: TRBJ1-1
D: TRBD1
DNA: TGTGCCAGCAGCCAAGTGGGGACAGCTACGTGGAATGAAGCTTTCTTT
CDR3: CASSQVGTATWNEAFF

V: TRBV27
size: -
J: TRBJ1-6
D: -
DNA: TGTGCCAGCAGGCGGGATACTTCACCCCTCCACTTT
CDR3: CASRRDTSPLHF

V: TRBV28
size: -
J: TRBJ2-7
D: TRBD2
DNA: TGTGCCAGCAGTTCCGGGACTAGCCCTGCCGAGCAGTACTTC
CDR3: CASSSGTSPAEQYF

V: TRBV7-2
size: once
J: TRBJ2-7
D: TRBD1
DNA: TGTGCCAGCAGCTTAGGACAGGGGGCGGCGTACGAGCAGTACTTC
CDR3: CASSLGQGAAYEQYF

V: TRBV19
size: -
J: TRBJ1-6
D: -
DNA: TGTGCCAGTAGTATAGATCGGTTGCGGGGGGCGAATTCACCCCTCCACTTT
CDR3: CASSIDRLRGANSPLHF

V: TRBV18
size: -
J: TRBJ2-3
D: -
DNA: TGTGCCAGCTCACCACCGTTGGCCAGGGCCGGAGATACGCAGTATTTT
CDR3: CASSPPLARAGDTQYF

V: TRBV5-6
size: -
J: TRBJ2-7
D: -
DNA: TGTGCCAGCAGCTTTTCCCCAGCGGAGGCCTACGAGCAGTACTTC
CDR3: CASSFSPAEAYEQYF

V: TRBV30
size: -
J: TRBJ2-7
D: -
DNA: TGTGCCTGGAGTGCCGGGACATCCTACGAGCAGTACTTC
CDR3: CAWSAGTSYEQYF

V: TRBV29-1
size: -
J: TRBJ2-7
D: TRBD1
DNA: TGCAGCGTAGCACAGACAGGGAAGCACGAGCAGTACTTC
CDR3: CSVAQTGKHEQYF

V: TRBV27
size: -
J: TRBJ1-1
D: TRBD1
DNA: TGTGCCAGCAGTAGGACAGGGGACACTGAAGCTTTCTTT
CDR3: CASSRTGDTEAFF

V: TRBV28
size: -
J: TRBJ1-5
D: -
DNA: TGTGCCAGCAGTTTCTCTGCGGATAGCAATCAGCCCCAGCATTTT
CDR3: CASSFSADSNQPQHF

V: TRBV15
size: -
J: TRBJ2-3
D: TRBD2
DNA: TGTGCCACCAGCCCCGAGGGGCGACTAGCGGGCCCCGATACGCAGTATTTT
CDR3: CATSPEGRLAGPDTQYF

V: TRBV20-1
size: -
J: TRBJ2-1
D: TRBD2
DNA: TGCAGTGCTAGTGCGGGGGGCGCGTCACAGTTCTTC
CDR3: CSASAGGASQFF

V: TRBV5-1
size: -
J: TRBJ2-5
D: TRBD1
DNA: TGCGCCAGCAGCGTTGGGGGGACAGGGGGCGAGGAGACCCAGTACTTC
CDR3: CASSVGGTGGEETQYF

V: TRBV9
size: -
J: TRBJ1-5
D: -
DNA: TGTGCCAGCAGCGCCGACAGTGGCAATCAGCCCCAGCATTTT
CDR3: CASSADSGNQPQHF

V: TRBV3-1/TRBV3-2
size: few
J: TRBJ1-1
D: TRBD1
DNA: TGTGCCAGCAGCCTTAGAATACAGGGGGTTCGGCCCACTGAAGCTTTCTTT
CDR3: CASSLRIQGVRPTEAFF

V: TRBV11-2
size: -
J: TRBJ2-7
D: TRBD2
DNA: TGTGCCAGCAGCTTAGTCCCTAGCGGAGACTCCTACGAGCAGTACTTC
CDR3: CASSLVPSGDSYEQYF

V: TRBV10-1
size: -
J: TRBJ2-5
D: -
DNA: TGCGCCAGCAGTGGCAAGCGGAGGGGCAAGGGTGAGACCCAGTACTTC
CDR3: CASSGKRRGKGETQYF

V: TRBV24-1
size: -
J: TRBJ2-5
D: TRBD1
DNA: TGTGCCACCAGTGAGGGACAGGGTTTCGAGACCCAGTACTTC
CDR3: CATSEGQGFETQYF

V: TRBV5-6
size: -
J: TRBJ2-1
D: -
DNA: TGTGCCAGCAGCTTGGCATCCGTGGGGGGTTATCGGTACAATGAGCAGTTCTTC
CDR3: CASSLASVGGYRYNEQFF

V: TRBV2
size: -
J: TRBJ1-6
D: -
DNA: TGTGCCAGCAGTGGGGAGGGTAGTTCACCCCTCCACTTT
CDR3: CASSGEGSSPLHF

V: TRBV5-6
size: -
J: TRBJ2-7
D: TRBD2
DNA: TGTGCCAGCAGCTTGGGAGTAGCGGGAGTTTACTCCTACGAGCAGTACTTC
CDR3: CASSLGVAGVYSYEQYF

V: TRBV6-6
size: -
J: TRBJ1-2
D: TRBD1
DNA: TGTGCCAGCAGTGCCATACAGGGGGGGAATGGCTACACCTTC
CDR3: CASSAIQGGNGYTF

V: TRBV9
size: -
J: TRBJ2-7
D: -
DNA: TGTGCCAGCAGCGTAGGTCCGGTAACCTACGAGCAGTACTTC
CDR3: CASSVGPVTYEQYF

V: TRBV4-1
size: -
J: TRBJ2-5
D: -
DNA: TGCGCCAGCAGCCATCCACAAGAGACCCAGTACTTC
CDR3: CASSHPQETQYF

V: TRBV29-1
size: -
J: TRBJ2-7
D: TRBD2
DNA: TGCAGCGTTGGGGGGGGACTAGCGGGAGACTACGAGCAGTACTTC
CDR3: CSVGGGLAGDYEQYF

V: TRBV3-1/TRBV3-2
size: once
J: TRBJ2-7
D: -
DNA: TGTGCCAGCAGCCAAGGGGTCGGGGTGGGCTACGAGCAGTACTTC
CDR3: CASSQGVGVGYEQYF

V: TRBV10-3
size: -
J: TRBJ2-4
D: TRBD1
DNA: TGTGCCATCAGTGAGGGACAGGGCGACATTCAGTACTTC
CDR3: CAISEGQGDIQYF

V: TRBV6-5
size: -
J: TRBJ2-7
D: -
DNA: TGTGCCAGCAGTTATAATTCGAGAGACTACGAGCAGTACTTC
CDR3: CASSYNSRDYEQYF

V: TRBV29-1
size: -
J: TRBJ2-7
D: TRBD2
DNA: TGCAGCGTTGATGGGCTAGCGGGAGTCTCCTACGAGCAGTACTTC
CDR3: CSVDGLAGVSYEQYF

V: TRBV5-1
size: -
J: TRBJ1-2
D: -
DNA: TGCGCCAGCAGTCGGGTTGGCAACTATGGCTACACCTTC
CDR3: CASSRVGNYGYTF

V: TRBV25-1
size: -
J: TRBJ1-1
D: -
DNA: TGTGCCAGCAGTCAGGGACACATCACTGAAGCTTTCTTT
CDR3: CASSQGHITEAFF